A single sample is the source of the 12 T cell receptor beta chains below, sequenced in a study of T cell changes during pregnancy in multiple sclerosis. Assay: immunoSEQ multiplex PCR; the TCRdb copy retains only in-frame clones and omits some. The profile shows more than 90,000 clones, roughly 90% of them singletons. Source: peripheral blood, taken in the first trimester of pregnancy. The receptor source for this set is a female donor with multiple sclerosis, enrolled in a pregnancy study.

V gene TRBV7-8 combines with J gene TRBJ1-1; perhaps TRBD1 as D (6 bases). Between the trimmed V and J ends, which lost 6 bases and 4 bases, there was a span of 12 bases. This CDR3 has 13 amino acids. Germline lookup yields CDR1 SGHVS and CDR2 FQNEAQ. CDR3 nucleotide sequence: TGTGCCAGCAGGGGGAGGGGGGGCACTGAAGCTTTCTTT. It is translated as CASRGRGGTEAFF.

This rearrangement joins TRBV5-1 to TRBJ1-1; TRBD1 aligns across 8 bases. V trimming: 0 bases; J trimming: 0 bases; junction bases outside the gene matches: 1. The germline V gene encodes CDR1 SGHRS and CDR2 YFSETQ. This CDR3 contains 15 residues. The chain's CDR3 is CASSLGGQVNTEAFF. For the CDR3, the DNA is TGCGCCAGCAGCTTGGGGGGACAGGTGAACACTGAAGCTTTCTTT.

This clone was seen once. The gene calls are TRBV19 and TRBJ2-3, with TRBD2 matching over 8 bases. CDR3 length: 15 amino acids. Germline CDR1 LNHDA, CDR2 SQIVND (reference sequence). V lost 3 bases, J lost 2 bases, and 4 bases stayed unmatched. The CDR3 sequence: CASSITSGLTDTQYF. CDR3 DNA: TGTGCCAGTAGTATCACTAGCGGCCTCACAGATACGCAGTATTTT.

The chain carries TRBV27 and TRBJ1-1; no firm D call. V was clipped by 7 bases and J by 9 bases, with 18 bases between them. The CDR3 has 13 residues. The germline V gene encodes CDR1 MNHEY and CDR2 SMNVEV (reference sequence). CDR3 sequence: CASKPWAAPKAFF. The CDR3 DNA sequence: TGTGCCAGCAAACCCTGGGCAGCACCCAAAGCTTTCTTT.

This clone has a single count. In DNA, the CDR3 is TGCGCCAGCAGTGAGGGTCGTCGGGAGAGCTCCTACAATGAGCAGTTCTTC. Protein product: CASSEGRRESSYNEQFF. The rearrangement joins TRBV10-1 to TRBJ2-1, with D perhaps TRBD2 (6 bases). Germline CDR1 and CDR2: WNHNN and SYGVQD (reference sequence). The CDR3 runs to 17 residues. Deletions cut 2 bases from V and 0 bases from J, with 14 bases between.

This chain joins TRBV29-1 and TRBJ1-1; D remains ambiguous. CDR3 length equals 10 residues. Trimming stripped 3 bases from V and 9 bases from J, with 8 bases between. Germline V gives CDR1 SQVTM, CDR2 ANQGSEA. Here the CDR3 reads CSVDSGKAFF. DNA of the CDR3: TGCAGCGTTGATTCGGGGAAAGCTTTCTTT.

V is TRBV4-2 and J is TRBJ2-7; 9 positions match TRBD1. Germline V CDR1 and CDR2: LGHNA, YNFKEQ. The CDR3 sequence is 17 residues long. V shed 0 bases, J shed 7 bases, and the junction held 13 bases outside the gene matches. CDR3 coding DNA: TGTGCCAGCAGCCAAGAAGTGACAGGGGGTATAGAATCAGAGCAGTACTTC. Translated: CASSQEVTGGIESEQYF.

The chain recombines TRBV2 with TRBJ2-3, with 10 bases matching TRBD2. The V and J ends lost 8 bases and 3 bases, in that order; junction bases with no gene match: 8. CDR3 length: 15 residues. The germline V gene encodes CDR1 SNHLY and CDR2 FYNNEI. The CDR3 coding sequence is TGTGCCAGCCATCTAGCGGGAGTGCGTACAGATACGCAGTATTTT. The encoded protein is CASHLAGVRTDTQYF.

The chain carries TRBV6-5 and TRBJ1-1, with 8 bases that match TRBD1. The CDR3 spans 14 residues. With 6 bases clipped from V and 4 bases from J, the junction kept 7 bases outside the gene matches. Germline V lookup: CDR1 MNHEY, CDR2 SVGAGI. CDR3 DNA: TGTGCCAGCAGACGAAATACAGGGGGCACTGAAGCTTTCTTT. Amino acid sequence: CASRRNTGGTEAFF.

The rearrangement joins TRBV9 to TRBJ2-5; 7 nucleotides agree with TRBD2. V lost 3 bases to trimming and J lost 6 bases; unmatched junction nucleotides: 5. This CDR3 has 13 residues. CDR1 SGDLS and CDR2 YYNGEE come from the germline V gene. The CDR3 loop reads CASSETSLQTQYF. In DNA form, the CDR3 reads TGTGCCAGCAGCGAGACTAGCCTACAGACCCAGTACTTC.

The chain is built from TRBV7-8 and TRBJ1-5, with TRBD1 identical over 7 bases. CDR1 and CDR2 (germline): SGHVS, FQNEAQ. The CDR3 runs 12 residues. V dropped 5 bases and J dropped 16; count of bases not matched to a gene: 11. The CDR3, as DNA: TGTGCCAGCAGCGGGCACGTCGGGACAGAACATTTT. Protein: CASSGHVGTEHF.

The CDR3 sequence is CASSPYSSGRDLYNEQFF. The DNA of the CDR3 is TGTGCCAGCTCACCATATTCTAGCGGGAGGGATTTGTACAATGAGCAGTTCTTC. The chain employs TRBV18 and TRBJ2-1; TRBD2 matches at 12 bases. Germline V gene lookup returns CDR1 KGHSH and CDR2 LQKENI. The CDR3 runs to 18 residues. Trimming cost V 2 bases and J 4 bases; bases outside gene matches: 9. The complete variable domain, with remaining parts taken from reference TRBV18 and TRBJ2-1, reads NAGVMQNPRHLVRRRGQEARLRCSPMKGHSHVYWYRQLPEEGLKFMVYLQKENIIDESGMPKERFSAEFPKEGPSILRIQQVVRGDSAAYFCASSPYSSGRDLYNEQFFGPGTRLTVL.